This T cell receptor beta chain came from a study of cytomegalovirus exposure and HLA in healthy donors. The PCR had 60 Vbeta and 13 Jbeta primers. Sequenced by immunoSEQ multiplex PCR; TCRdb stores in-frame clones only, minus some. The table includes over 80,000 clones, about 70% detected once. With respect to this clone: Its antigen is not identified.

There are 14 residues in the CDR3. The germline gives CDR1 GTSNPN, CDR2 SVGIG (reference sequence). V was pared by 2 bases and J by 3 bases, with 10 bases between. Findings and caveats of the study: The productive fraction for most TCR beta V segments was about 90% or about 30% in an earlier analysis. In a later analysis, specific HLA alleles were associated with 15,000 to 20,000 TCR beta sequences at a 0.05 false discovery rate. According to the study, 160 or so TCR beta chains were cytomegalovirus-associated.

The chain combines TRBV30 with TRBJ2-2; D gene unclear. Sequencing used PBMCs. The TCR was taken from a female donor in good health and CMV-seropositive. CDR3 sequence reads: CAWSPGGHTGELFF. The CDR3, as DNA: TGTGCCTGGAGTCCCGGCGGTCACACCGGGGAGCTGTTTTTT.